The 13 T cell receptor beta chains in this list originate from one sample, sequenced in a study of shared clonotypes between healthy human individuals. Here immunoSEQ multiplex PCR was the method, and the copy in TCRdb shows in-frame clones only, minus some. The sample lists approximately 1.5 million clones, approximately 98.5% occurring once. The source material was naive CD4+ T cells sorted from blood. Sample subset: CD45RA+ positively selected. The origin of the receptors is a man younger than 45 in good health.

The chain recombines TRBV21-1 with TRBJ2-7; the D segment call TRBD1 is taken from the table without a DNA check. TRBV21-1 is noted as a pseudogene. The CDR3 is 13 amino acids. The CDR3 here is CASTSGDSYEQYF. Written as DNA, the CDR3 is TGTGCCAGCACTTCAGGCGATTCCTACGAGCAGTACTTC.

The chain links TRBV2 to TRBJ1-1, with unresolved D. From germline, CDR1 is SNHLY and CDR2 FYNNEI. CDR3 length: 13 amino acids. The V end was cut by 3 bases, the J end by 2 bases, with 7 bases between. In DNA form, the CDR3 reads TGTGCCAGCAGTGAGGAGTATAACACTGAAGCTTTCTTT. Translation gives CASSEEYNTEAFF. Full variable domain (rest looked up from reference TRBV2 and TRBJ1-1): EPEVTQTPSHQVTQMGQEVILRCVPISNHLYFYWYRQILGQKVEFLVSFYNNEISEKSEIFDDQFSVERPDGSNFTLKIRSTKLEDSAMYFCASSEEYNTEAFFGQGTRLTVV.

The V call is TRBV7-2, the J call TRBJ2-1; 9 nucleotides align to TRBD2. V gave up 4 bases and J gave up 8 bases; unmatched junction bases: 12. The CDR3 totals 16 residues. The germline V gene has CDR1 SGHTA and CDR2 FQGNSA. The CDR3 region is CASSSHSGGPFDEQFF. CDR3 bases: TGTGCCAGCAGCTCCCATAGCGGGGGACCGTTCGATGAGCAGTTCTTC. Full variable domain (remainder filled in from reference TRBV7-2 and TRBJ2-1): GAGVSQSPSNKVTEKGKDVELRCDPISGHTALYWYRQSLGQGLEFLIYFQGNSAPDKSGLPSDRFSAERTGGSVSTLTIQRTQQEDSAVYLCASSSHSGGPFDEQFFGPGTRLTVL.

The chain uses TRBV5-4 and TRBJ2-7, with 14 bases lining up with TRBD2. The CDR3 length is 17 residues. V dropped 4 bases and J dropped 0; count of bases not matched to a gene: 6. The germline gives CDR1 SGHNT, CDR2 YYREEE (reference sequence). This CDR3 reads CASSRTSGRFSSYEQYF. The CDR3 nucleotides read TGTGCCAGCAGCCGGACTAGCGGGAGGTTTAGCTCCTACGAGCAGTACTTC.

The gene calls are TRBV6-1 and TRBJ2-2, with a tentative D call TRBD2 (6 bases). CDR1 is MNHNS and CDR2 is SASEGT in the germline V gene. Trimming shortened V by 2 bases and J by 4 bases, and 14 bases separated the two germline ends. The CDR3 totals 16 residues. The CDR3, as DNA: TGTGCCAGCAGTGAAATCGGGGGAAGAATCACCGGGGAGCTGTTTTTT. Translated, it gives CASSEIGGRITGELFF.

This rearrangement joins TRBV14 to TRBJ2-2; 15 positions match TRBD2. The CDR3 loop spans 16 amino acids. Germline V CDR1 and CDR2: SGHDN, FVKESK. The V and J ends lost 4 bases and 6 bases, in that order; junction bases with no gene match: 3. CDR3 sequence: CASSPGLAGGPGELFF. The CDR3 DNA sequence: TGTGCCAGCAGCCCAGGACTAGCGGGAGGGCCCGGGGAGCTGTTTTTT.

The chain recombines TRBV18 with TRBJ1-1, with 9 bases identical to TRBD1. Germline lookup yields CDR1 KGHSH and CDR2 LQKENI. This CDR3 contains 13 residues. Trimming removed 6 bases from V and 6 bases from J; junction bases left unmatched: 5. The CDR3 DNA is TGTGCCAGCTCGCAGGACAGGGGTTCTGAAGCTTTCTTT. Protein: CASSQDRGSEAFF.

In nucleotides, the CDR3 is TGTGCCAGTAGTACGTTCGCCGGGAGTAGTGAGCAGTTCTTC. This sequence encodes CASSTFAGSSEQFF. The rearrangement joins TRBV19 to TRBJ2-1, with D possibly being TRBD2 (6 bases). The germline V and J ends were trimmed by 4 bases and 9 bases, with 16 bases remaining between them. Germline lookup yields CDR1 LNHDA and CDR2 SQIVND (reference sequence). The CDR3 is 14 residues long.

As regards this clone: Germline and junction disagree at one end, which may indicate a read error. The genes are TRBV19 and TRBJ2-1; TRBD1 is a possible D gene (6 bases). CDR3 length: 12 amino acids. Germline loops: CDR1 LNHDA, CDR2 SQIVND (reference sequence). The CDR3 nucleotides read TGTGCCAGTAGCGGACCAGACAAAGAGGGGGTCTTC. Translation gives CASSGPDKEGVF.

This chain connects TRBV2 to TRBJ1-3; the D is unclear. With 4 bases removed from V and 0 bases from J, the gap between germline ends came to 13 bases. The germline CDR1 and CDR2 sequences are SNHLY and FYNNEI. The CDR3 runs 16 residues. This CDR3 is CASSAQSVDSGNTIYF. The DNA for the CDR3 is TGTGCCAGCAGTGCCCAATCAGTGGACTCTGGAAACACCATATATTTT.

The V gene is TRBV30, the J gene TRBJ1-2; D not resolved. Trimming shortened V by 2 bases and J by 8 bases, and 15 bases separated the two germline ends. This CDR3 has 13 residues. Germline V gene data show CDR1 as GTSNPN and CDR2 as SVGIG (reference sequence). Here the CDR3 DNA reads TGTGCCTGGAGTAAACCCGCTGTTACCGGCTACACCTTC. Translated, it gives CAWSKPAVTGYTF.

The CDR3 DNA follows: TGTGCCAGCAGCTTCCCGGGACAGGGGGGTACGCAGTATTTT. Translation gives CASSFPGQGGTQYF. The V call is TRBV5-4, the J call TRBJ2-3, with 11 bases that match TRBD1. The CDR3 length is 14 residues. V shed 2 bases and J 8 bases; nucleotides not matched to a gene: 4. Germline CDR1 reads SGHNT; CDR2 reads YYREEE (reference sequence).

This clone was recorded only once. J is TRBJ2-5 and V is TRBV5-4; weak D call: TRBD2 (7 bases). V lost 4 bases and J 5 bases, leaving 15 bases between the germline ends. Looked up from germline, CDR1 is SGHNT and CDR2 is YYREEE (reference sequence). The length of the CDR3 is 14 residues. CDR3 protein: CASSPPGGQETQYF. The CDR3 DNA sequence: TGTGCCAGCAGCCCTCCCGGGGGGCAGGAGACCCAGTACTTC.